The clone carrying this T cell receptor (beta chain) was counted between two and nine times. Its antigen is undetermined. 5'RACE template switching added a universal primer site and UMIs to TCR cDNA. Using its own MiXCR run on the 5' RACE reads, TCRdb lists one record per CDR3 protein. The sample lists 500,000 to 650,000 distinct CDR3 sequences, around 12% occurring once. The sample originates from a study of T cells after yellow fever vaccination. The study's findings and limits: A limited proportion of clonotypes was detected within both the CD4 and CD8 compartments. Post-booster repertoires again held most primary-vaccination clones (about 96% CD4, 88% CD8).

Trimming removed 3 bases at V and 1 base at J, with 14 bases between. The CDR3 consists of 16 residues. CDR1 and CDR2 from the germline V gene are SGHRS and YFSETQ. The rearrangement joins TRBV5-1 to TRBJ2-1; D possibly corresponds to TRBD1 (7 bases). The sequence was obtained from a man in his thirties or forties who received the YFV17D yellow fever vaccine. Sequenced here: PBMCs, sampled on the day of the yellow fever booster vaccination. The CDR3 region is CASSSQGGGSYNEQFF. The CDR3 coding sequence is TGCGCCAGCAGCTCCCAGGGGGGAGGTTCCTACAATGAGCAGTTCTTC. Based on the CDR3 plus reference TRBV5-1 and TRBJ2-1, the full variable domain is KAGVTQTPRYLIKTRGQQVTLSCSPISGHRSVSWYQQTPGQGLQFLFEYFSETQRNKGNFPGRFSGRQFSNSRSEMNVSTLELGDSALYLCASSSQGGGSYNEQFFGPGTRLTVL.